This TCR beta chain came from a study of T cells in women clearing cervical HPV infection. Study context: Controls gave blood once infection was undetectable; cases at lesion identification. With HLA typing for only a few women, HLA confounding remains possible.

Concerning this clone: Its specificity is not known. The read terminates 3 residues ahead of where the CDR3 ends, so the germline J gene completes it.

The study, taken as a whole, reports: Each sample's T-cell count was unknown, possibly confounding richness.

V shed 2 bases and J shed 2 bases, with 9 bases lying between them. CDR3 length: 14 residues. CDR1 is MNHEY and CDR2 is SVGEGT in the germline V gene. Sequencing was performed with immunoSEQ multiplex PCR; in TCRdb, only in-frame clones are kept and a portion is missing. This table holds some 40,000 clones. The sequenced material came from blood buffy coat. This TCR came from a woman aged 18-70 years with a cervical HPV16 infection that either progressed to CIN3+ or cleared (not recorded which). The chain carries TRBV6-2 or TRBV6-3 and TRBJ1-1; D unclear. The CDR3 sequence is CASSYAGLNTEAFF. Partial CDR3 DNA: TGTGCCAGCAGTTACGCAGGCTTAAACACTGAA.